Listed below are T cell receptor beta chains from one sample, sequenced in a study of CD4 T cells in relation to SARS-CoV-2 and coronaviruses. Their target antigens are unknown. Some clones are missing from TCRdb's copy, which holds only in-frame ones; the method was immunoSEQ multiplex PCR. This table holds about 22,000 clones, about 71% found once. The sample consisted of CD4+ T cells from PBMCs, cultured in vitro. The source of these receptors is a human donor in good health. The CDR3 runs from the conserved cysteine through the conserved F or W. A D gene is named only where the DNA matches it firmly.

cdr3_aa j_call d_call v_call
CASSLGENEQFF TRBJ2-1 - TRBV7-2
CASSPGEETQYF TRBJ2-5 - TRBV7-9
CASSLNQGVGDNEQFF TRBJ2-1 - TRBV5-1
CASSSNTGELFF TRBJ2-2 - TRBV5-1
CASLGSSGPTPGSCFF TRBJ2-2 - TRBV11-3
CASSQGDGNQPQHF TRBJ1-5 - TRBV3-1/TRBV3-2
CASSQGGGRNLPQYF TRBJ2-3 - TRBV3-1/TRBV3-2
CASKMEPGLETQYF TRBJ2-3 - TRBV6-5
CASSPQGGALNTEAFF TRBJ1-1 - TRBV18
CASSTGTVSWNTEAFF TRBJ1-1 - TRBV5-1
CASSRRERTEAFF TRBJ1-1 - TRBV18
CASTRGRNTEAFF TRBJ1-1 - TRBV2
CAWTPPPAGSGGSSYEQYF TRBJ2-7 - TRBV30
CASSLAAPIGELFF TRBJ2-2 - TRBV5-6
CASSYSRLAGQETQYF TRBJ2-5 TRBD2 TRBV6-5
CASSREGRYGYTF TRBJ1-2 - TRBV2
CASSQELGLAGGEQFF TRBJ2-1 TRBD2 TRBV3-1/TRBV3-2
CASSQSPASGYTF TRBJ1-2 - TRBV6-2/TRBV6-3
CASSNRQGPGQPQHF TRBJ1-5 TRBD1 TRBV6-6
CASSPREGSSYTF TRBJ1-2 - TRBV3-1/TRBV3-2
CAISGQNSNQPQHF TRBJ1-5 - TRBV10-3
CASSMSGRGINQPQHF TRBJ1-5 - TRBV19
CASSSTGASNTEAFF TRBJ1-1 - TRBV13
CAISESGWTVGENTEAFF TRBJ1-1 - TRBV10-3
CAWSVPPRGPGYRYNEQFF TRBJ2-1 - TRBV30
CASSRRTGSYNEQFF TRBJ2-1 - TRBV3-1/TRBV3-2
CASSISSGLAGNEQFF TRBJ2-1 TRBD2 TRBV19
CASSPGVGYGYTF TRBJ1-2 - TRBV7-2
CASSPSGRGNEQFF TRBJ2-1 TRBD2 TRBV18